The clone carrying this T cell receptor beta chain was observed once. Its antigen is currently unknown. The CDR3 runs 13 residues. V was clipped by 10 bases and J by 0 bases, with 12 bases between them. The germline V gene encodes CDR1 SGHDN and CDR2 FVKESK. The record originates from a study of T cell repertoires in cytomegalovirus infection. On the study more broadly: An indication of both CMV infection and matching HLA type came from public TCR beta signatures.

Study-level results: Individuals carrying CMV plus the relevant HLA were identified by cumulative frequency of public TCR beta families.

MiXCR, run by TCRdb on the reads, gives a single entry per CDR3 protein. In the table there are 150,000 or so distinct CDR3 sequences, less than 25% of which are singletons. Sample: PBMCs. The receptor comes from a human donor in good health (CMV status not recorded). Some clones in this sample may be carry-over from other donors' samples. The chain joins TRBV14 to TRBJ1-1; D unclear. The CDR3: CATQMYMNTEAFF. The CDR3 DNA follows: TGTGCCACACAAATGTACATGAACACTGAAGCTTTCTTT.